This T cell receptor beta chain is drawn from a study of shared clonotypes between healthy human individuals. Study-level results: Naive subsets usually exceeded memory subsets in estimated richness.

About this clone: Its antigen is undetermined.

V shed 0 bases and J shed 7 bases, with 5 bases lying between them. CDR1 SGHTS and CDR2 YDEGEE come from the germline V gene. This CDR3 has 12 amino acids. Sequencing used immunoSEQ multiplex PCR; TCRdb keeps in-frame clones, though not all of them. The table lists 550,000 to 800,000 clones, around 72% of them singletons. The clonotype comes from a woman aged 30 to 39 in good health. The chain carries TRBV5-8 and TRBJ2-1, with D unresolved. The sequencing sample was made of memory CD4+ T cells sorted from blood. Subset specified: CD45RA-negative fraction. CDR3 in amino acids: CASSLDRNEQFF. In nucleotides, the CDR3 is TGTGCCAGCAGCTTGGACCGGAATGAGCAGTTCTTC.